Below, 15 T cell receptor beta chains from the same sample are listed, as sequenced in a study of identical twins. One entry per CDR3 protein results from TCRdb running MiXCR on the 5' RACE reads. The profile shows hundreds of thousands of distinct CDR3 sequences, around 20% of them singletons. These data also featured in a second study, about yellow fever vaccine responses in identical twins.

Material: CD4+ T cells sorted from blood. The source of these receptors is a woman aged 18 to 35 in good health.

Notes on this clonotype: The junction and the germline gene differ at one end; a read error may be behind it. This chain links TRBV12-3 or TRBV12-4 with TRBJ2-5; 7 bases agree with TRBD1. The CDR3 is 15 residues long. The CDR3 DNA reads as TGTGCCAGCAGTTTTTTGGTAGGGGGCCAAGAGACCCAGTGCTTC. Translation: CASSFLVGGQETQCF.

A few counts support this clonotype. This rearrangement joins TRBV12-5 to TRBJ1-1; D remains unclear. V shed 1 base and J shed 1 base, with 10 bases lying between them. Germline CDR1 is LGHNT and CDR2 is FRNRAP. CDR3 length: 15 amino acids. CDR3 coding DNA: TGTGCTAGTGGTTTGGGTGGGCACCCGAACACTGAAGCTTTCTTT. It encodes CASGLGGHPNTEAFF. Variable domain in full (rest from reference TRBV12-5 and TRBJ1-1): DARVTQTPRHKVTEMGQEVTMRCQPILGHNTVFWYRQTMMQGLELLAYFRNRAPLDDSGMPKDRFSAEMPDATLATLKIQPSEPRDSAVYFCASGLGGHPNTEAFFGQGTRLTVV.

The V gene is TRBV16, the J gene TRBJ1-5, with D possibly being TRBD1 (6 bases). V gave up 5 bases and J gave up 4 bases, with 15 bases separating them. The CDR3 is 15 amino acids. Looked up from germline, CDR1 is KGHSY and CDR2 is FQNENV. CDR3 sequence (DNA): TGTGCCAGCAGCTACACGACAGGCTGGAATCAGCCCCAGCATTTT. It yields the protein CASSYTTGWNQPQHF.

J is TRBJ2-1 and V is TRBV6-5, with TRBD2 matching over 13 bases. The J segment lost 0 bases and the V segment lost 0 bases, leaving 5 bases of the junction unmatched. Germline V gene lookup returns CDR1 MNHEY and CDR2 SVGAGI. The CDR3 spans 19 residues. As DNA, the CDR3 is TGTGCCAGCAGTTACTCCGGACTAGCGGGAGTGGGCTCCTACAATGAGCAGTTCTTC. Its protein is CASSYSGLAGVGSYNEQFF.

This clonotype came up a few times. J is TRBJ2-1 and V is TRBV11-3; D remains unclear. V lost 1 base and J 2 bases, leaving 12 bases between the germline ends. This CDR3 comprises 16 residues. Per the germline V gene, CDR1 is SGHNT and CDR2 is YENEEA. The CDR3 sequence: CASSLVSRLTYNEQFF. The CDR3 DNA reads as TGTGCCAGCAGCTTAGTCTCTAGGCTAACCTACAATGAGCAGTTCTTC. Variable domain in full (rest from reference TRBV11-3 and TRBJ2-1): EAGVVQSPRYKIIEKKQPVAFWCNPISGHNTLYWYLQNLGQGPELLIRYENEEAVDDSQLPKDRFSAERLKGVDSTLKIQPAELGDSAVYLCASSLVSRLTYNEQFFGPGTRLTVL.

In its sample, this clonotype was seen a few times. The rearrangement uses TRBV20-1 and TRBJ2-1, with 12 bases that match TRBD2. Looked up from germline, CDR1 is DFQATT and CDR2 is SNEGSKA (reference sequence). The CDR3 consists of 18 residues. V lost 2 bases, J lost 2 bases, and 10 bases stayed unmatched. CDR3 in amino acids: CSARRLAGAHGTYNEQFF. Here the CDR3 DNA reads TGCAGTGCTAGAAGACTAGCGGGAGCCCACGGGACCTACAATGAGCAGTTCTTC.

This clonotype showed up just a few times. The V call is TRBV7-3, the J call TRBJ2-1; D is unclear. From germline, CDR1 is SGHTA and CDR2 FQGTGA. The CDR3 loop spans 15 amino acids. Trimming took off 0 bases at V and 2 bases at J, with 8 bases between the two ends. This CDR3 is CASSLTSDTYNEQFF. CDR3 coding DNA: TGTGCCAGCAGCTTAACGAGCGACACCTACAATGAGCAGTTCTTC.

V is TRBV5-1 and J is TRBJ1-4; 8 bases fit TRBD1. Trimming cost V 4 bases and J 5 bases; bases outside gene matches: 13. CDR1 is SGHRS and CDR2 is YFSETQ in the germline V gene. The CDR3 has 17 residues. CDR3 DNA sequence: TGCGCCAGCAGCGGGGGGTACCTGCGGACAGGGAATGAAAAACTGTTTTTT. Its translation is CASSGGYLRTGNEKLFF.

This clonotype was seen more than once but under ten times. V is TRBV20-1 and J is TRBJ2-1; 7 bases are a match to TRBD1. V shed 4 bases and J 7 bases; nucleotides not matched to a gene: 7. This CDR3 contains 13 residues. Looked up from germline, CDR1 is DFQATT and CDR2 is SNEGSKA (reference sequence). CDR3 residues: CSATLAGGNEQFF. The CDR3 DNA follows: TGCAGTGCTACCTTGGCAGGGGGAAATGAGCAGTTCTTC.

This clonotype has just a few counts. V and J are TRBV5-1 and TRBJ2-3; D is unclear. Germline assignment: CDR1 SGHRS and CDR2 YFSETQ. V shed 6 bases and J shed 3 bases, with 14 bases lying between them. CDR3 length: 14 amino acids. CDR3 sequence (DNA): TGCGCCAGCAACCCGGCTAAGCCGACAGATACGCAGTATTTT. Translated: CASNPAKPTDTQYF.

The chain's CDR3 is CASSLATADPYEQYV. CDR3 coding DNA: TGCGCCAGCAGCTTGGCCACGGCAGATCCTTACGAGCAGTACGTC. The genes are TRBV5-1 and TRBJ2-7; no clear D. Deletions cut 0 bases from V and 4 bases from J, with 14 bases between. CDR1 and CDR2 (germline): SGHRS, YFSETQ. The CDR3 covers 15 residues.

The rearrangement uses TRBV11-2 and TRBJ2-6; a possible D gene is TRBD2 (6 bases). Per germline, CDR1 SGHAT and CDR2 FQNNGV. Trimming removed 2 bases at V and 2 bases at J, with 16 bases between. This CDR3 comprises 18 residues. CDR3 bases: TGTGCCAGCAGCTTACCTCGGGGCGGGGCGGCTGGGGCCAACGTCCTGACTTTC. Protein product: CASSLPRGGAAGANVLTF.

The V gene is TRBV5-1, the J gene TRBJ2-1; D is perhaps TRBD1 (5 bases). V dropped 4 bases and J dropped 5 bases, with 10 bases sitting between them. Germline CDR1 SGHRS, CDR2 YFSETQ. The CDR3 runs 13 residues. The CDR3 DNA reads as TGCGCCAGCAGCCAGGACACAAACAATGAGCAGTTCTTC. Residues: CASSQDTNNEQFF.

The chain links TRBV2 to TRBJ1-1; D call uncertain. The CDR3 loop spans 13 amino acids. Trimming pared 8 bases from V and 0 bases from J, leaving 10 bases between. Germline V gives CDR1 SNHLY, CDR2 FYNNEI. DNA for the CDR3: TGTGCCAGCGCAATGGCCCTGAACACTGAAGCTTTCTTT. This gives the protein CASAMALNTEAFF. The whole variable domain, remainder taken from reference TRBV2 and TRBJ1-1, is EPEVTQTPSHQVTQMGQEVILRCVPISNHLYFYWYRQILGQKVEFLVSFYNNEISEKSEIFDDQFSVERPDGSNFTLKIRSTKLEDSAMYFCASAMALNTEAFFGQGTRLTVV.

The chain couples TRBV24-1 to TRBJ2-3; perhaps TRBD2 as D (5 bases). Trimming shortened V by 9 bases and J by 0 bases, and 15 bases separated the two germline ends. The CDR3 runs 15 residues. Germline V gives CDR1 KGHDR, CDR2 SFDVKD. The CDR3 spells CATATGRTSTDTQYF. The CDR3, as DNA: TGTGCCACCGCTACGGGGAGAACTAGCACAGATACGCAGTATTTT.